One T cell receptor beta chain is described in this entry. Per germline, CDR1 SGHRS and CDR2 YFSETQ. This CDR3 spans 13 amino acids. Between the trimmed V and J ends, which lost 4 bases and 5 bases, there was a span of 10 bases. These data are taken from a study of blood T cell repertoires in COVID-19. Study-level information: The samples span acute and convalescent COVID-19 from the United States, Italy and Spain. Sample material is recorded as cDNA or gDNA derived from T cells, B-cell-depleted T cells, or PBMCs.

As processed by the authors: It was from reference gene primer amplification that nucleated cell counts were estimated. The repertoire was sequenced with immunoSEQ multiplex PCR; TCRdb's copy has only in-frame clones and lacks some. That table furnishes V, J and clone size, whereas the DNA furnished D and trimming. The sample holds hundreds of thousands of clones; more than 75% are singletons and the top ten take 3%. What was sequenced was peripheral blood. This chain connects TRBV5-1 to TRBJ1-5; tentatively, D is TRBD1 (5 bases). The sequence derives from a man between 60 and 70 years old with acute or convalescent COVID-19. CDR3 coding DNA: TGCGCCAGCAGCGTGGGGGGGGATCAGCCCCAGCATTTT. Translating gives CASSVGGDQPQHF.